What follows are 25 T cell receptor beta chains derived from one specimen sequenced in a study of neurological immune-mediated disorders. TCRdb re-called the 5' RACE reads through MiXCR, storing one row per CDR3 protein. This sample has 78,000 or so distinct CDR3 sequences, with 5% to 6% found just once. The sequenced sample was PBMCs. The receptors were gathered from a woman aged 30 to 39 with multiple sclerosis.

This clonotype appeared many times. The chain combines TRBV27 with TRBJ2-1; TRBD2 matches 14 bases. CDR1 is MNHEY, CDR2 SMNVEV, per germline (reference sequence). The CDR3 is 15 residues long. V shed 6 bases and J 9 bases; nucleotides not matched to a gene: 7. CDR3 nucleotide sequence: TGTGCCAGCAGCCCAGGGACTAGCGGGAGTAGTGAGCAGTTCTTC. Amino acids: CASSPGTSGSSEQFF.

This clonotype has more than one count but fewer than ten. V gene TRBV12-3 or TRBV12-4 combines with J gene TRBJ2-5; TRBD2 matches at 10 bases. This CDR3 is built from 16 residues. Trimming cost V 3 bases and J 0 bases; bases outside gene matches: 4. The CDR3 loop reads CASSFALAGDQETQYF. The CDR3 DNA sequence: TGTGCCAGCAGTTTCGCGCTAGCGGGGGACCAAGAGACCCAGTACTTC.

The sample holds many counts of this clonotype. The rearrangement uses TRBV5-1 and TRBJ1-6, with D tentatively TRBD1 (5 bases). The germline gives CDR1 SGHRS, CDR2 YFSETQ. The CDR3 length is 17 residues. Trimming took 0 bases from V and 8 from J, leaving 18 bases between them. The CDR3 spells CASSLGAGRGLHSPLHF. CDR3 bases: TGCGCCAGCAGCTTGGGGGCCGGGAGGGGTCTACATTCACCCCTCCACTTT. Combining the CDR3 with reference TRBV5-1 and TRBJ1-6 gives the whole variable domain KAGVTQTPRYLIKTRGQQVTLSCSPISGHRSVSWYQQTPGQGLQFLFEYFSETQRNKGNFPGRFSGRQFSNSRSEMNVSTLELGDSALYLCASSLGAGRGLHSPLHFGNGTRLTVT.

The table lists this clonotype with many counts. Written as DNA, the CDR3 is TGTGCCAGCAGGCTTTTTGGGGGGGATGAGCAGTTCTTC. Translating it yields CASRLFGGDEQFF. V gene TRBV6-5 combines with J gene TRBJ2-1, with 7 nucleotides matching TRBD2. The CDR3 has 13 residues. Germline assignment: CDR1 MNHEY and CDR2 SVGAGI. J lost 8 bases, V lost 6 bases, and 7 bases had no gene match.

This clonotype was seen ten or more times. The chain is built from TRBV3-1 and TRBJ1-6, with TRBD1 as a possible D gene (6 bases). The ends were cut back, 3 bases at V and 8 bases at J, with 11 bases in the middle. The germline gives CDR1 LGHDT, CDR2 YNNKEL (reference sequence). This CDR3 spans 14 amino acids. The CDR3 DNA sequence: TGTGCCAGCAGCCACGGACAGAAACATTCACCCCTCCACTTT. Translated, it gives CASSHGQKHSPLHF.

This clonotype was counted at least ten times. The chain joins TRBV20-1 to TRBJ1-6; D is unclear. The CDR3 totals 14 residues. Germline assignment: CDR1 DFQATT and CDR2 SNEGSKA (reference sequence). Trimming removed 2 bases at V and 5 bases at J, with 10 bases between. CDR3: CSARSGFDNSPLHF. In nucleotides, the CDR3 is TGCAGTGCTAGATCGGGGTTTGATAATTCACCCCTCCACTTT.

This clonotype was recorded many times. CDR3 sequence: CASSLAGSQETQYF. The CDR3 DNA reads as TGCGCCAGCAGCTTGGCCGGCAGCCAAGAGACCCAGTACTTC. The J gene is TRBJ2-5, the V gene TRBV5-1; D gene uncertain. This CDR3 comprises 14 residues. Germline V gives CDR1 SGHRS, CDR2 YFSETQ. Between the trimmed V and J ends, which lost 0 bases and 1 base, there was a span of 7 bases.

This clonotype was seen repeatedly, ten times or more. The rearrangement links TRBV6-5 to TRBJ1-4; D unclear. With 0 bases removed from V and 0 bases from J, the gap between germline ends came to 11 bases. In germline, CDR1 is MNHEY, CDR2 SVGAGI. CDR3 length equals 17 residues. CDR3 sequence reads: CASSYSIRRATNEKLFF. CDR3 sequence (DNA): TGTGCCAGCAGTTACTCGATTCGACGCGCAACTAATGAAAAACTGTTTTTT.

This clonotype was seen ten or more times. The rearrangement links TRBV7-9 to TRBJ1-1; D gene unclear. The CDR3 consists of 16 residues. Trimming removed 1 base from V and 0 bases from J, with 12 bases in between. Germline V gene data show CDR1 as SEHNR and CDR2 as FQNEAQ (reference sequence). The CDR3 loop is CASSLVAAGMNTEAFF. The CDR3 DNA reads TGTGCCAGCAGCTTAGTAGCCGCAGGTATGAACACTGAAGCTTTCTTT.

This clonotype was picked up a small number of times. The chain employs TRBV5-5 and TRBJ2-5; TRBD1 agrees at 7 bases. The V segment lost 7 bases and the J segment 5 bases; nucleotides outside the gene matches: 11. Per the germline V gene, CDR1 is SGHKS and CDR2 is YYEKEE (reference sequence). The length of the CDR3 is 14 residues. The DNA for the CDR3 is TGTGCCAGCTCGAGAAAGGGGGCTCGGGAGACCCAGTACTTC. Its protein is CASSRKGARETQYF.

This clonotype was picked up many times. The chain employs TRBV7-6 and TRBJ2-1; possibly TRBD1 for D (6 bases). Trimming removed 7 bases from V and 6 bases from J, with 16 bases in between. CDR1 and CDR2 (germline): SGHVS, FNYEAQ. This CDR3 is built from 14 residues. The CDR3 loop is CASTEARGGNEQFF. CDR3 in DNA: TGTGCCAGCACCGAAGCGAGAGGGGGCAATGAGCAGTTCTTC. The variable domain in full, completed from reference TRBV7-6 and TRBJ2-1, reads GAGVSQSPRYKVTKRGQDVALRCDPISGHVSLYWYRQALGQGPEFLTYFNYEAQQDKSGLPNDRFSAERPEGSISTLTIQRTEQRDSAMYRCASTEARGGNEQFFGPGTRLTVL.

This clonotype was detected only a few times. The chain links TRBV20-1 to TRBJ2-3; unclear D gene. V dropped 8 bases and J dropped 2 bases, with 8 bases sitting between them. Germline V CDR1 and CDR2: DFQATT, SNEGSKA (reference sequence). CDR3 length equals 11 residues. The CDR3 is CSTSITDTQYF. In DNA form, the CDR3 reads TGCAGTACTTCAATCACAGATACGCAGTATTTT.

The chain couples TRBV5-1 to TRBJ2-3, with a weak D call TRBD1 (5 bases). Trimming shortened V by 4 bases and J by 0 bases, and 15 bases separated the two germline ends. The germline CDR1 and CDR2 sequences are SGHRS and YFSETQ. This CDR3 has 16 amino acids. Written as DNA, the CDR3 is TGCGCCAGCAGCCGATCAAAGACAGATAGCACAGATACGCAGTATTTT. This codes for CASSRSKTDSTDTQYF.

This clonotype was recorded many times. The V and J genes are TRBV5-1 and TRBJ2-5; D may be TRBD1 (6 bases). The CDR3 totals 14 residues. The V and J ends lost 5 bases and 2 bases respectively, with 13 bases between them. CDR1 is SGHRS, CDR2 YFSETQ, per germline. The CDR3 protein is CASRLDRTQETQYF. CDR3 coding DNA: TGCGCCAGCAGACTGGACAGAACTCAAGAGACCCAGTACTTC.

Many counts were recorded for this clonotype. J is TRBJ2-3 and V is TRBV20-1; D is ambiguous. The CDR3 spans 13 residues. CDR1 is DFQATT, CDR2 SNEGSKA, per germline (reference sequence). V was clipped by 6 bases and J by 0 bases, with 10 bases between them. The CDR3 DNA reads as TGCAGTGCCCCGGCGTCTAGCACAGATACGCAGTATTTT. Protein sequence: CSAPASSTDTQYF.

This clonotype was counted at least ten times. CDR3: CASSQLDGANVLTF. In DNA, the CDR3 is TGTGCCAGCAGCCAACTCGACGGGGCCAACGTCCTGACTTTC. This rearrangement joins TRBV3-1 to TRBJ2-6, with no clear D. Trimming shortened V by 2 bases and J by 4 bases, and 6 bases separated the two germline ends. The CDR3 totals 14 residues. The germline V gene has CDR1 LGHDT and CDR2 YNNKEL (reference sequence).

This clonotype was counted ten times or more. This chain joins TRBV19 and TRBJ2-5; 7 bases line up with TRBD1. V trimming: 6 bases; J trimming: 3 bases; junction bases outside the gene matches: 4. The length of the CDR3 is 13 residues. CDR1 is LNHDA, CDR2 SQIVND, per germline (reference sequence). This chain's CDR3 is CASRLGGEETQYF. The CDR3 DNA sequence: TGTGCCAGTAGATTAGGGGGCGAAGAGACCCAGTACTTC.

This clonotype was recorded at least ten times. This chain links TRBV7-3 with TRBJ1-1; 9 bases are shared with TRBD1. The CDR3 runs 12 residues. From germline, CDR1 is SGHTA and CDR2 FQGTGA. J lost 11 bases, V lost 3 bases, and 4 bases had no gene match. The CDR3 DNA follows: TGTGCCAGCAGCTTTGGCGGACAGGGGGCTTTCTTT. Encoded protein: CASSFGGQGAFF.

This clonotype has ten or more counts. The genes are TRBV20-1 and TRBJ2-3, with D possibly TRBD2 on 6 matching bases. The CDR3 covers 13 residues. Germline values: CDR1 DFQATT, CDR2 SNEGSKA (reference sequence). In DNA, the CDR3 is TGCAGCACAGCGGGCTACGTGACAGATACGCAGTATTTT. This codes for CSTAGYVTDTQYF.

The chain combines TRBV5-1 with TRBJ1-1; D remains unclear. CDR3 length equals 14 residues. Germline-derived CDR1 and CDR2 are SGHRS and YFSETQ. Trimming left V 1 base short and J 4 bases short, with 11 bases between. CDR3 amino acids: CASSLQDTFTEAFF. CDR3 DNA: TGCGCCAGCAGCTTGCAAGACACCTTCACTGAAGCTTTCTTT.

This clonotype appeared many times. The rearrangement links TRBV20-1 to TRBJ2-5, with 13 bases aligning to TRBD2. The germline CDR1 and CDR2 sequences are DFQATT and SNEGSKA (reference sequence). After removal of 6 bases from V and 1 base from J, the junction contained 8 bases not matched to a gene. CDR3 length: 16 amino acids. CDR3 DNA: TGCAGTGCGACTGGACTAGCGGGGGCCGTCCAAGAGACCCAGTACTTC. It is translated as CSATGLAGAVQETQYF.

This clonotype was counted many times. The chain recombines TRBV15 with TRBJ2-5, with TRBD1 matching over 9 bases. From germline, CDR1 is LNHNV and CDR2 YYDKDF (reference sequence). The CDR3 has 17 amino acids. The junction had 11 bases not matched to a gene; V was cut back by 1 base and J by 5 bases. CDR3 DNA sequence: TGTGCCACCAGCAGAGTACAGGGGGCGCGTCACCCGGAGACCCAGTACTTC. This codes for CATSRVQGARHPETQYF.

Many counts were recorded for this clonotype. J is TRBJ2-5 and V is TRBV5-5, with D tentatively TRBD2 (6 bases). V was clipped by 0 bases and J by 5 bases, with 11 bases between them. This CDR3 spans 14 amino acids. Looked up from germline, CDR1 is SGHKS and CDR2 is YYEKEE (reference sequence). The CDR3 DNA sequence: TGTGCCAGCAGCTTGGAACTAGCTGCTGAGACCCAGTACTTC. Encoded protein: CASSLELAAETQYF. Full variable domain (outside the CDR3, taken from reference TRBV5-5 and TRBJ2-5): DAGVTQSPTHLIKTRGQQVTLRCSPISGHKSVSWYQQVLGQGPQFIFQYYEKEERGRGNFPDRFSARQFPNYSSELNVNALLLGDSALYLCASSLELAAETQYFGPGTRLLVL.

This clonotype was seen a few times. The rearrangement joins TRBV20-1 to TRBJ2-7; D call uncertain. This CDR3 contains 11 residues. Trimming shortened V by 7 bases and J by 0 bases, and 7 bases separated the two germline ends. Germline CDR1 reads DFQATT; CDR2 reads SNEGSKA (reference sequence). The CDR3 DNA reads TGCAGTGGGACGGACTCCTACGAGCAGTACTTC. The encoded protein is CSGTDSYEQYF.

This clonotype was detected many times. The V gene is TRBV28, the J gene TRBJ2-1, with TRBD2 as a possible D gene (5 bases). Germline lookup yields CDR1 MDHEN and CDR2 SYDVKM. CDR3 length: 10 amino acids. Trimming stripped 6 bases from V and 8 bases from J, with 5 bases between. CDR3 region: CASSGDEQFF. In DNA form, the CDR3 reads TGTGCCAGCAGCGGGGATGAGCAGTTCTTC.